This TCR beta chain comes out of a study of spatial heterogeneity in lung cancer. Study-level results: The appearance of ubiquitous expanded tumor TCRs in blood was greater at resection than follow-up.

Looked up from germline, CDR1 is MNHNY and CDR2 is SVGAGI (reference sequence). The trim removed 6 bases at V and 14 bases at J, leaving 11 bases unmatched. The length of the CDR3 is 12 residues. This clonotype was detected many times. Antigen specificity is unknown. As to time point: sample taken at primary tumor resection. Untreated early-stage non-small cell lung cancer patients, approximately 76 in total, were the donors. Frozen PBMC, nontumor lung or tumor provided whole RNA, which was sequenced unsorted. Every individual TCR cDNA molecule carried its own unique molecular identifier, which allowed correction of PCR and sequencing errors. TCRdb reanalysed the 5' RACE reads using MiXCR and keeps one entry per CDR3 protein. This table has 10,000 to 15,000 distinct CDR3 sequences, less than 4.5% appearing once.

This sequence joins TRBV6-6 and TRBJ1-2; 8 bases agree with TRBD1. Sequencing used PBMCs, obtained at surgery. This receptor was taken from a male donor with early-stage non-small cell lung cancer. In DNA, the CDR3 is TGTGCCAGCAGACTCGGACAGGGAGGGGGGACCTTC. Translated: CASRLGQGGGTF.